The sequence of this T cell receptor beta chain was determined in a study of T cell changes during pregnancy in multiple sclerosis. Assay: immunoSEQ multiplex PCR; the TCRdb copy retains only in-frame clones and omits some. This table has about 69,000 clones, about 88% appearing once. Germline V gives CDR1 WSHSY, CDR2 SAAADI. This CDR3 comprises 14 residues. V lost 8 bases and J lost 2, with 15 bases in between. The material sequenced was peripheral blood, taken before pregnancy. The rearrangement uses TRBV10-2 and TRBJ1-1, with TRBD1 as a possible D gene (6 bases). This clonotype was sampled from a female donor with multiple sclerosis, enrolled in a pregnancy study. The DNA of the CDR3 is TGCGCCAGCGAAGACACAGGGAGCAACACTGAAGCTTTCTTT. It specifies CASEDTGSNTEAFF.